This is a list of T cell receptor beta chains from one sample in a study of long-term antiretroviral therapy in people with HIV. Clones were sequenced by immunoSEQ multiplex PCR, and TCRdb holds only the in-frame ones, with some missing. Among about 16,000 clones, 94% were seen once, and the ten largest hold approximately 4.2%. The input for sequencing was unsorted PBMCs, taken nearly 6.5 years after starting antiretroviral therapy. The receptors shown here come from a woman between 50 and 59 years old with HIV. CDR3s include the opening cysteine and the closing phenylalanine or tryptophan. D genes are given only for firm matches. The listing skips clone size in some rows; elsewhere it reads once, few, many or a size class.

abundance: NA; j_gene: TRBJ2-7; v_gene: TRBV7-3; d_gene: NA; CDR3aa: CASSFGAGTGYEQYF; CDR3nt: NA
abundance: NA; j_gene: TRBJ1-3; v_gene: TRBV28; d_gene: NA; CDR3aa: CASSLYGGNTIYF; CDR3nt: TGTGCCAGCAGTTTATATGGTGGAAACACCATATATTTT
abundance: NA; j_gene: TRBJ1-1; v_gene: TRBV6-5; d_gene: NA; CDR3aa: CASSYSNVNTEAFF; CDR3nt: TGTGCCAGCAGTTACTCGAATGTGAACACTGAAGCTTTCTTT
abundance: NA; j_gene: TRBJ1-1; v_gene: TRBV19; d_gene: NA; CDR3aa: CASSIAMNTEAFF; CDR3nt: TGTGCCAGTAGTATAGCAATGAACACTGAAGCTTTCTTT
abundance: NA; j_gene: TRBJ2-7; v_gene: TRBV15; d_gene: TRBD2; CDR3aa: CATSRELAGVGYEQYF; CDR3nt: TGTGCCACCAGCAGAGAACTAGCGGGAGTAGGCTACGAGCAGTACTTC
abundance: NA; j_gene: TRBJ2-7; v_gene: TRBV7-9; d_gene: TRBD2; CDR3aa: CASSARTSGRAKSYEQYF; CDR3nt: TGTGCCAGCAGCGCCCGGACTAGCGGGAGGGCAAAATCCTACGAGCAGTACTTC
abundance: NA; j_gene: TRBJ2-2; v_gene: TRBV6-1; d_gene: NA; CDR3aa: CASSSWGGELFF; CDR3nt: TGTGCCAGCAGTTCCTGGGGCGGGGAGCTGTTTTTT
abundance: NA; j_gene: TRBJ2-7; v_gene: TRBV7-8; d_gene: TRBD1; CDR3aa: CASSLAQGAGEQYF; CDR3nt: TGTGCCAGCAGCTTAGCACAGGGGGCTGGGGAGCAGTACTTC
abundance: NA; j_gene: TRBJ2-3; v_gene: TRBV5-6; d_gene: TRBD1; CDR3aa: CASSMGQGNTDTQYF; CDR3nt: TGTGCCAGCAGTATGGGACAGGGGAACACAGATACGCAGTATTTT
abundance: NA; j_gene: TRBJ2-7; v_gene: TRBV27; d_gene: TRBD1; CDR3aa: CASSSGQGWGYEQYF; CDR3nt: TGTGCCAGCAGTTCTGGACAGGGGTGGGGCTACGAGCAGTACTTC
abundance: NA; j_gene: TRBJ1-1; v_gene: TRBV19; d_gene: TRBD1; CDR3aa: CASGQGVTEAFF; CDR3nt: TGTGCCAGCGGACAGGGAGTGACTGAAGCTTTCTTT
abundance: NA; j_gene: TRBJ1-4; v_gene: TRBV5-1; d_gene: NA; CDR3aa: CASSLASGIGNEKLFF; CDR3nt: TGCGCCAGCAGCTTGGCCTCAGGGATAGGGAATGAAAAACTGTTTTTT
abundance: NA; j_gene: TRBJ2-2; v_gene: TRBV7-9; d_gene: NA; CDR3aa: CASSLLASGELFF; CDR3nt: TGTGCCAGCAGCCTACTAGCATCCGGGGAGCTGTTTTTT
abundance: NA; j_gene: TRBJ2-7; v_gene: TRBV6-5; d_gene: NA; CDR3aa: CASSGTHSYEQYF; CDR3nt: TGTGCCAGCAGTGGTACCCACTCCTACGAGCAGTACTTC
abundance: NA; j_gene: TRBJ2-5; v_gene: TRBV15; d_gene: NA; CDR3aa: CATSGLRTIQETQYF; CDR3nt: TGTGCCACCAGCGGCCTAAGGACTATTCAAGAGACCCAGTACTTC
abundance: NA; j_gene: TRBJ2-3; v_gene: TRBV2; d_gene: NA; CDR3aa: CASSVADSTDTQYF; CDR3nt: TGTGCCAGCAGTGTTGCGGATAGCACAGATACGCAGTATTTT
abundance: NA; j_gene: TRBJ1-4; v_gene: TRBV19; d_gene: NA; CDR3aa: CASSIEVTATNEKLFF; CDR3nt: TGTGCCAGTAGTATAGAAGTTACCGCAACTAATGAAAAACTGTTTTTT
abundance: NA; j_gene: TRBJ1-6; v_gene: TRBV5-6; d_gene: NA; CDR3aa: CASSFTGEVVAPLHF; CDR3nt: TGTGCCAGCAGCTTCACCGGGGAGGTAGTTGCACCCCTCCACTTT
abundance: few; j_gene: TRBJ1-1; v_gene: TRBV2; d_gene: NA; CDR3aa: CASRGVEAFF; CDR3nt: TGTGCCAGCAGGGGGGTTGAAGCTTTCTTT
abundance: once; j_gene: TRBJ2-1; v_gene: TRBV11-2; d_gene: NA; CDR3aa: CASSLDRHEQFF; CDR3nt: TGTGCCAGCAGCTTAGATCGGCATGAGCAGTTCTTC
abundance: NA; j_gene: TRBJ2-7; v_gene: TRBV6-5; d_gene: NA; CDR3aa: CASSYRDSPIYEQYF; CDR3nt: TGTGCCAGCAGTTACCGGGATAGCCCCATCTACGAGCAGTACTTC
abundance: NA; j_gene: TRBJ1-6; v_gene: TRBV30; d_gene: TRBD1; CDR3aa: CAWSGGRGNSPLHF; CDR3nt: TGTGCCTGGAGTGGGGGCAGGGGGAATTCACCCCTCCACTTT
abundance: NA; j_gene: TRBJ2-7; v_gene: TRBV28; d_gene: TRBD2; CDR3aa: CASSLSAGLAALSYEQYF; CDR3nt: TGTGCCAGCAGTCTATCCGCGGGACTAGCGGCTCTCTCCTACGAGCAGTACTTC
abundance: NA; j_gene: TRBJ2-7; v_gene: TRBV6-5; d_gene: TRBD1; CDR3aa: CASSYSRQGSAYEQYF; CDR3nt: TGTGCCAGCAGTTACTCTCGACAGGGGAGTGCCTACGAGCAGTACTTC
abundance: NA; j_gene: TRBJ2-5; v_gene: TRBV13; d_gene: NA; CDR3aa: CASSLGRRSETQYF; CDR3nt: TGTGCCAGCAGCTTGGGGCGGCGATCGGAGACCCAGTACTTC
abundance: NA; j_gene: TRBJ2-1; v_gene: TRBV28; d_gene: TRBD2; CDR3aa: CASTRTSGYNEQFF; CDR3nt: TGTGCCAGCACTCGGACTAGCGGTTACAATGAGCAGTTCTTC
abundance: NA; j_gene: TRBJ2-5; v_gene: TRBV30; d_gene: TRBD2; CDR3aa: CAWERRGASETQYF; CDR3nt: TGTGCCTGGGAGAGGCGGGGGGCAAGCGAGACCCAGTACTTC
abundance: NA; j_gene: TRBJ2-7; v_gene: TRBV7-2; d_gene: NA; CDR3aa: CASSHSYEQYF; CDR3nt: TGTGCCAGCAGCCACTCCTACGAGCAGTACTTC
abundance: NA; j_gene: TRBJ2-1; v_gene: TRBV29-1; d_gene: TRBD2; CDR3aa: CSVEGHSGSAYNEQFF; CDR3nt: TGCAGCGTTGAAGGGCATAGCGGGAGTGCCTACAATGAGCAGTTCTTC
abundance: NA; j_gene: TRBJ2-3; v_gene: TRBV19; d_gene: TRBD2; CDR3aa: CASSPSGSSADTQYF; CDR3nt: TGTGCCAGTAGTCCGAGCGGGAGTAGCGCAGATACGCAGTATTTT
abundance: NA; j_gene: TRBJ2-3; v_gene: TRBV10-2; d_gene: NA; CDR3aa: CASLKVALSTDTQYF; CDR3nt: TGCGCCAGCCTTAAGGTAGCCCTCAGCACAGATACGCAGTATTTT
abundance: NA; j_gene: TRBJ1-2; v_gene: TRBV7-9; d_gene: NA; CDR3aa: CASSLDSRGYTF; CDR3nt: TGTGCCAGCAGCTTAGATTCTAGGGGCTACACCTTC
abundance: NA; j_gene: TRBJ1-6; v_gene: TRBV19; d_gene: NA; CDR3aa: CASQRGTGSPLHF; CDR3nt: TGTGCCAGCCAGCGCGGGACCGGTTCACCCCTCCACTTT
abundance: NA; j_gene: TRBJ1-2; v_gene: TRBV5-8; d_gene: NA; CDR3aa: CASSLKRTGSYGYTF; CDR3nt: TGTGCCAGCAGCTTGAAACGAACCGGGAGCTATGGCTACACCTTC
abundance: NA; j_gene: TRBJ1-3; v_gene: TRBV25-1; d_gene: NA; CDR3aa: CASSRRGQGNTIYF; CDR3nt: TGTGCCAGCAGTCGCCGTGGGCAAGGAAACACCATATATTTT
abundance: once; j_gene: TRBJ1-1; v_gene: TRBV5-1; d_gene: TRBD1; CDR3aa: CASSFDRVSNTEAFF; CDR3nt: TGCGCCAGCAGCTTCGACAGGGTGTCGAACACTGAAGCTTTCTTT
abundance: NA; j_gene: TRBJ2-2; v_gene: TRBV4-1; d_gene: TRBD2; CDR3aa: CASAGLAGVGTGELFF; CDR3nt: TGCGCCAGCGCCGGACTAGCGGGAGTAGGGACCGGGGAGCTGTTTTTT
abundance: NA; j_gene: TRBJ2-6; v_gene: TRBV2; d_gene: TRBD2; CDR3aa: CASSDLTSGRGSGANVLTF; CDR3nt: TGTGCCAGCAGTGACCTTACTAGCGGGAGGGGTTCTGGGGCCAACGTCCTGACTTTC
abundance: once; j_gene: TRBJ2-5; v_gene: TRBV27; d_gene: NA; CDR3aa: CASSVGGETQYF; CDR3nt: TGTGCCAGCAGCGTTGGTGGGGAGACCCAGTACTTC
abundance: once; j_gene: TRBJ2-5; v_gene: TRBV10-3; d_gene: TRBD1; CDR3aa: CAISGRDSQETQYF; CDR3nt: TGTGCCATCAGTGGCCGGGACAGCCAAGAGACCCAGTACTTC